This T cell receptor (beta chain) came from a study of cytomegalovirus exposure and HLA in healthy donors. In the study overall: A later analysis reported the same platform for the roughly 110 validation repertoires and the approximately 720 first-cohort repertoires. Study results and limitations: A classifier reportedly called cytomegalovirus status with high sensitivity and specificity.

Donors were drawn from the approximately 110-subject validation cohort, separate from the 666-subject first cohort. This table comes from immunoSEQ multiplex PCR, and its TCRdb copy is limited to in-frame clones, with some not included. The table shows tens of thousands of clones, with roughly 90% occurring only once. In regard to this clone: The antigen remains undetermined.

The CDR3 length is 15 residues. The source of this sequence is a woman in her thirties in good health and CMV-seronegative. Material: PBMCs. J is TRBJ2-7 and V is TRBV21-1; the table's D call, TRBD2, was not checked against the DNA. TRBV21-1 is noted as a pseudogene. CDR3 in DNA: TGTGCCAGCAGCCAAAGACTAGCGGGATACCATAGGCAGTACTTC. Translated, it gives CASSQRLAGYHRQYF.